This T cell receptor beta chain is from a study of cytomegalovirus exposure and HLA in healthy donors. CDR1 and CDR2 (germline): SGHDT, YYEEEE. The CDR3 sequence is 13 residues long. The primer mix had 60 Vbeta and 13 Jbeta primers. Measured with immunoSEQ multiplex PCR; TCRdb has only the in-frame clones, and not every one. The sample records some 250,000 clones, 82% being singletons. This chain uses TRBV5-6 with TRBJ2-5; D is undetermined. The end of the DNA is better explained by TRBJ2-7, so the J call may be wrong. Sequenced material: PBMCs. The receptor's source is a woman between 40 and 50 years old in good health and CMV-seropositive. CDR3 region: CASSMVPPYEQYF. CDR3 bases: TGTGCCAGCAGCATGGTGCCGCCGTACGAGCAGTACTTC.